This TCR beta chain was sequenced for a study of shared clonotypes between healthy human individuals. Study context: Three plates were used per donor for CD4 naive, three for CD4 memory, two for CD8 naive and one for CD8 memory.

Generated by immunoSEQ multiplex PCR, the TCRdb table keeps only in-frame clones and is missing some. This table has about 1 million clones, approximately 68% appearing once. The CDR3 has 13 residues. Germline assignment: CDR1 PRHDT and CDR2 FYEKMQ (reference sequence). Trimming removed 6 bases from V and 7 bases from J, with 10 bases in between. Sequencing input: memory CD4+ T cells sorted from blood. The subset denotes: CD45RA-negative fraction. V usage is TRBV13 and J usage is TRBJ1-6; D uncertain. The sequence was obtained from a man between 18 and 35 years old in good health. In DNA form, the CDR3 reads TGTGCCAGCAGTGACGGGAGGAATTCACCCCTCCACTTT. Protein sequence: CASSDGRNSPLHF.